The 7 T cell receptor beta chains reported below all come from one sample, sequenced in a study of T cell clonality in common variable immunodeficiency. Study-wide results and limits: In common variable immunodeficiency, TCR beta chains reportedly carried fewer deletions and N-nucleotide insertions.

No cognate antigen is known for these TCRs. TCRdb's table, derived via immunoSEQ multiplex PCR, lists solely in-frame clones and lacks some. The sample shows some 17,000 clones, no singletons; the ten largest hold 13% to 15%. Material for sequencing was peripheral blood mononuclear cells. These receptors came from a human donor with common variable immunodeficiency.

CDR3 loop: CASSWAGGSQETQYF. The part of the CDR3 DNA that was read is TGTGCCAGCAGCTGGGCGGGAGGAAGTCAAGAGACC. The chain is built from TRBV7-8 and TRBJ2-5; TRBD2 agrees at 8 bases. With the read ending 3 residues before the CDR3 end, the germline J gene is used to fill in that end. Germline CDR1 SGHVS, CDR2 FQNEAQ. Losses at the gene ends were 4 bases for V and 2 bases for J; bases not matched to a gene: 6. CDR3 length: 15 residues.

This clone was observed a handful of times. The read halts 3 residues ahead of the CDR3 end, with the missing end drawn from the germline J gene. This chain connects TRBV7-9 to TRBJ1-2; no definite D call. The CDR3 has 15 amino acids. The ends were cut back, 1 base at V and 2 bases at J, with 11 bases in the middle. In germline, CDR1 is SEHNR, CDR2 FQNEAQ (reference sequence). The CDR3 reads CASSLGAVVNYGYTF. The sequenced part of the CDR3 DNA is TGTGCCAGCAGCTTAGGAGCGGTAGTCAACTATGGC.

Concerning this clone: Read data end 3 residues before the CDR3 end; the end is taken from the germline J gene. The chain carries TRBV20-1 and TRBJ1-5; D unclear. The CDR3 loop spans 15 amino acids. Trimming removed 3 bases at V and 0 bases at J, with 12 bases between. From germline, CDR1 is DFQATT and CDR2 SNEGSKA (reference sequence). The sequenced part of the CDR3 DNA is TGCAGTGCTAGCCCAGGCGTCGGTAGCAATCAGCCC. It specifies CSASPGVGSNQP. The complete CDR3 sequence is CSASPGVGSNQPQHF.

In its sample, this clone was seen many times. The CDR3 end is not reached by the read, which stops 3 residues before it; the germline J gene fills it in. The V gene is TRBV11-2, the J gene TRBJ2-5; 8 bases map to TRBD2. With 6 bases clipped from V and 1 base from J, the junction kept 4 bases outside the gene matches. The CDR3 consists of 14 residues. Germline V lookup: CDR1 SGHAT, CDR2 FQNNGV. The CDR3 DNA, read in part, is TGTGCCAGCAGGAAGGCGGGGGGCCAAGAGACC. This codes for CASRKAGGQET. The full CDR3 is CASRKAGGQETQYF.

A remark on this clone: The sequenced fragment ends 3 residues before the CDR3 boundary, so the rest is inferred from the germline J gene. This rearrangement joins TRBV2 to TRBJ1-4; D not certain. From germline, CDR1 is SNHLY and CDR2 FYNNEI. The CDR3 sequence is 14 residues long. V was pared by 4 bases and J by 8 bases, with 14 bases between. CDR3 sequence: CASSVRGIWEKLFF. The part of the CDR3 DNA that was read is TGTGCCAGCAGTGTGCGGGGTATTTGGGAAAAA.

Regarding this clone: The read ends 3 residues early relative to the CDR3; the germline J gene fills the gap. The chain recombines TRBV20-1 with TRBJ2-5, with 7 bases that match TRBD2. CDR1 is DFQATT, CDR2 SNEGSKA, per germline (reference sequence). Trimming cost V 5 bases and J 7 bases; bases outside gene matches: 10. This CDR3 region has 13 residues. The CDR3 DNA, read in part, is TGCAGTGCTCCTAGCGGCGTATTTGGGACC. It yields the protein CSAPSGVFGT. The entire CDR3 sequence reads CSAPSGVFGTQYF.

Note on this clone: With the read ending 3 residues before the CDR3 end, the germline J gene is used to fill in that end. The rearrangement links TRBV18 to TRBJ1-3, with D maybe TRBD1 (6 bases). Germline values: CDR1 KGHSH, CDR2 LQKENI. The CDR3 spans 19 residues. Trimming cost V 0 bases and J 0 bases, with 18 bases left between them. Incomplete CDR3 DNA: TGTGCCAGCTCACCACCTAATGCAGGGGCGGTTAACTCTGGAAACACC. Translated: CASSPPNAGAVNSGNT. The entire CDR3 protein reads CASSPPNAGAVNSGNTIYF.